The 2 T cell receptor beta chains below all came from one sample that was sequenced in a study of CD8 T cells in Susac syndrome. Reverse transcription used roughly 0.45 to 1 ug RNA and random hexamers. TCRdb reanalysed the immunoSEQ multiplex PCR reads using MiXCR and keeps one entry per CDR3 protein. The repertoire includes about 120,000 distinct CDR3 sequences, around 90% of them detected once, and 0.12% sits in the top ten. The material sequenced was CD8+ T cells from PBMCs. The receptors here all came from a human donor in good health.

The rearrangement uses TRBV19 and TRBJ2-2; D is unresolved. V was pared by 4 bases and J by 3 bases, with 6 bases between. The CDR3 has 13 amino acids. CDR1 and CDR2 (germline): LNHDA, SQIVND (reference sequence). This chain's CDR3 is CASSSFHTGELFF. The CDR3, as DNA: TGTGCCAGTAGTAGCTTTCACACCGGGGAGCTGTTTTTT.

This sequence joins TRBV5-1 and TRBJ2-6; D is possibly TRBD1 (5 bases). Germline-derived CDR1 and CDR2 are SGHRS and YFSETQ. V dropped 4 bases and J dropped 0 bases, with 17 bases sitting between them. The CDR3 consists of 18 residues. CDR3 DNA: TGCGCCAGCAGCAAACTCGACAGACTTACCTCTGGGGCCAACGTCCTGACTTTC. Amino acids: CASSKLDRLTSGANVLTF.